A selection of T cell receptor beta chains follows, all from one sample in a study of T-cell memory formation after mild COVID-19. TCRdb reprocessed the 5' RACE reads with MiXCR, giving one entry per CDR3 protein. The sample carries about 560,000 distinct CDR3 sequences, roughly a sixth recorded once. The specimen sequenced was PBMCs or a T cell subset sorted from them (not recorded which). The receptors come from an adult woman who had mild COVID-19 (a few samples of this study predate the infection). Cell type and time point are not known. Both conserved end residues are part of each CDR3. A D gene is named only where the DNA matches it firmly. Where a row states a size, it is once, few, many or the class of an expanded clone; other rows omit it.

abundance | d_gene | j_gene | v_gene | CDR3aa | CDR3nt
- | - | TRBJ2-1 | TRBV29-1 | CSVEGQGGYNEQFF | TGCAGCGTTGAAGGGCAGGGGGGGTACAATGAGCAGTTCTTC
- | - | TRBJ2-3 | TRBV5-1 | CASSGDSRRDTQYF | TGCGCCAGCAGTGGAGATTCTCGGAGAGATACGCAGTATTTT
- | - | TRBJ1-1 | TRBV12-3/TRBV12-4 | CASSTRATEAFF | TGTGCCAGCAGCACCAGGGCCACTGAAGCTTTCTTT
few | - | TRBJ1-1 | TRBV5-1 | CASSWGTSNTEAFF | TGCGCCAGCAGCTGGGGGACATCGAACACTGAAGCTTTCTTT
- | TRBD1 | TRBJ1-2 | TRBV9 | CASSVGPGQGVGYTF | TGTGCCAGCAGCGTTGGTCCGGGACAGGGGGTTGGCTACACCTTC
- | - | TRBJ2-1 | TRBV24-1 | CATSVTGTRYNEQFF | TGTGCCACCAGTGTGACGGGAACCCGCTACAATGAGCAGTTCTTC
few | TRBD2 | TRBJ2-7 | TRBV11-2 | CASSFSGLNEQYF | TGTGCCAGCAGCTTTAGCGGGCTAAACGAGCAGTACTTC
few | TRBD1 | TRBJ1-4 | TRBV18 | CASSPNRGEKLFF | TGTGCCAGCTCACCCAACAGGGGAGAAAAACTGTTTTTT
few | TRBD2 | TRBJ2-3 | TRBV20-1 | CSATSGNTDTQYF | TGCAGTGCTACTAGCGGAAACACAGATACGCAGTATTTT
few | - | TRBJ1-2 | TRBV30 | CAWSDSDFLYTF | TGTGCCTGGAGCGACAGCGATTTTCTCTACACCTTC
few | - | TRBJ2-7 | TRBV4-3 | CASSQDWPESEQYF | TGCGCCAGCAGCCAAGATTGGCCGGAAAGCGAGCAGTACTTC
- | - | TRBJ1-2 | TRBV19 | CAGRGDYGYTF | TGTGCCGGCAGGGGAGACTATGGCTACACCTTC
few | - | TRBJ2-7 | TRBV7-3 | CASSSLGGSWNEQYF | TGTGCCAGCAGCTCACTAGGGGGGAGTTGGAACGAGCAGTACTTC
- | - | TRBJ2-3 | TRBV7-6 | CASSLGLAISTQYF | TGTGCCAGCAGCTTAGGGCTAGCGATTAGTACGCAGTATTTT
- | - | TRBJ2-2 | TRBV7-9 | CASSPQWTPRLFF | TGTGCCAGCAGCCCTCAATGGACTCCGCGGCTGTTTTTT
few | TRBD2 | TRBJ2-1 | TRBV30 | CAWSLGLAGDRISYNEQFF | TGTGCCTGGAGCTTAGGACTAGCGGGAGATCGTATCTCCTACAATGAGCAGTTCTTC
few | - | TRBJ1-1 | TRBV6-1 | CASSEVRANTEAFF | TGTGCCAGCAGTGAAGTCAGAGCGAACACTGAAGCTTTCTTT
- | - | TRBJ1-1 | TRBV19 | CASVRGTEAFF | TGTGCCAGCGTTAGGGGGACTGAAGCTTTCTTT
- | - | TRBJ2-7 | TRBV6-1 | CASSVWNRYEQYF | TGTGCCAGCAGTGTCTGGAACAGATACGAGCAGTACTTC
few | - | TRBJ2-3 | TRBV2 | CASSLRGLDKDTQYF | TGTGCCAGCAGTTTACGGGGGTTGGACAAAGATACGCAGTATTTT
- | - | TRBJ1-6 | TRBV5-1 | CASSLYAGRHDNSPLHF | TGCGCCAGCAGCTTGTACGCAGGCAGACACGATAATTCACCCCTCCACTTT
few | TRBD1 | TRBJ2-5 | TRBV18 | CASSPGTGGFQETQYF | TGTGCCAGCTCACCAGGCACAGGGGGATTCCAAGAGACCCAGTACTTC
- | - | TRBJ1-1 | TRBV15 | CALQGFGGEAFF | TGTGCCCTGCAGGGTTTCGGAGGTGAAGCTTTCTTT
- | TRBD2 | TRBJ2-1 | TRBV18 | CASSLGLAGVAYNEQFF | TGTGCCAGCTCACTAGGACTAGCGGGGGTGGCCTACAATGAGCAGTTCTTC
- | - | TRBJ2-5 | TRBV7-9 | CASSLGVTSQETQYF | TGTGCCAGCAGCTTAGGTGTAACCAGCCAAGAGACCCAGTACTTC
few | TRBD2 | TRBJ2-7 | TRBV27 | CASRPSGTSAFRLTYEQYF | TGTGCCAGCAGACCATCGGGGACTAGCGCTTTCCGGCTAACCTACGAGCAGTACTTC
few | - | TRBJ1-1 | TRBV6-1 | CASRTKGGSGAEAFF | TGTGCCAGCAGGACTAAAGGCGGGTCGGGTGCTGAAGCTTTCTTT
few | - | TRBJ1-1 | TRBV5-6 | CASSRPQNTEAFF | TGTGCCAGCAGCCGTCCCCAGAACACTGAAGCTTTCTTT
few | - | TRBJ2-1 | TRBV9 | CASSVASGVGEQFF | TGTGCCAGCAGCGTAGCTTCCGGAGTCGGTGAGCAGTTCTTC
many | TRBD1 | TRBJ2-7 | TRBV20-1 | CSAEGQGSYEQYF | TGCAGTGCCGAGGGACAGGGCTCCTACGAGCAGTACTTC
- | - | TRBJ2-7 | TRBV29-1 | CSVGRRGEGDEQYF | TGCAGCGTTGGTCGCAGGGGCGAGGGGGACGAGCAGTACTTC
- | - | TRBJ1-1 | TRBV5-1 | CASSSFQGTGVAAFF | TGCGCCAGCAGCTCCTTCCAGGGAACCGGCGTGGCGGCTTTCTTT